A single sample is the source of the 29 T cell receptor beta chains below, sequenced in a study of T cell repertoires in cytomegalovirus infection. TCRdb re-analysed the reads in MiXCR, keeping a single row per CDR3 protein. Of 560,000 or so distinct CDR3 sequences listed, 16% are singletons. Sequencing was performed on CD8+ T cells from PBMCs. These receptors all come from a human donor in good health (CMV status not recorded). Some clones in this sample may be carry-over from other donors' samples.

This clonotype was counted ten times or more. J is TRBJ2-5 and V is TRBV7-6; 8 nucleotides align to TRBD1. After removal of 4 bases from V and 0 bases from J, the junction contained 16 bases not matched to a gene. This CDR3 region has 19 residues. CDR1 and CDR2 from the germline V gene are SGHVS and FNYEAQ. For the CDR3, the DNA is TGTGCCAGCAGCTCCGTTGGGACAGGCCCCGCTATTAACCAAGAGACCCAGTACTTC. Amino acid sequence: CASSSVGTGPAINQETQYF.

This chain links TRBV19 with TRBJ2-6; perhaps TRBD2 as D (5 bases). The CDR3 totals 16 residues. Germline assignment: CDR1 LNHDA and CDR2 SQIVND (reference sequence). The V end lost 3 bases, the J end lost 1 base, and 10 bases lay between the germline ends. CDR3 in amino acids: CASSILGKSGANVLTF. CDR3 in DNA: TGTGCCAGTAGTATTCTCGGGAAGTCTGGGGCCAACGTCCTGACTTTC.

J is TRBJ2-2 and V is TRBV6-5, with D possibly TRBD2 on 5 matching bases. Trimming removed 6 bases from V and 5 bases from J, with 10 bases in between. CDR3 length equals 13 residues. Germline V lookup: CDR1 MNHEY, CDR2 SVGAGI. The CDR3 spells CASSKRETGELFF. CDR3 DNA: TGTGCCAGCAGCAAAAGGGAGACCGGGGAGCTGTTTTTT.

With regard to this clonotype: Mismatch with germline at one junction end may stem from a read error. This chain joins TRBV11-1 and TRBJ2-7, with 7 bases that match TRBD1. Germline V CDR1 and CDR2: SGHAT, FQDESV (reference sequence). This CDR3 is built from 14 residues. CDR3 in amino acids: CANSSRDRHGEQYF. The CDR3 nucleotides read TGTGCCAACAGCTCCCGGGACAGACACGGAGAGCAGTACTTC.

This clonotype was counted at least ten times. The CDR3 DNA follows: TGTGCCAGCAGCCCTTCCCTAGCGGGGGGAGTAGATACGCAGTATTTT. This gives the protein CASSPSLAGGVDTQYF. The chain employs TRBV7-8 and TRBJ2-3; TRBD2 matches 11 bases. CDR1 is SGHVS, CDR2 FQNEAQ, per germline. V shed 5 bases, J shed 5 bases, and the junction held 9 bases outside the gene matches. The CDR3 is made up of 16 amino acids. Supplemented by reference TRBV7-8 and TRBJ2-3, the full variable domain reads GAGVSQSPRYKVAKRGQDVALRCDPISGHVSLFWYQQALGQGPEFLTYFQNEAQLDKSGLPSDRFFAERPEGSVSTLKIQRTQQEDSAVYLCASSPSLAGGVDTQYFGPGTRLTVL.

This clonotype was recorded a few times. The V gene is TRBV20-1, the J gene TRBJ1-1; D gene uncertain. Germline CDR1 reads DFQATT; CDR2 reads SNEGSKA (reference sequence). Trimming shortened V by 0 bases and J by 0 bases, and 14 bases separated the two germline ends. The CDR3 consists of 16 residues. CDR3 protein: CSARDYERQMNTEAFF. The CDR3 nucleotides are TGCAGTGCTAGAGATTACGAGAGGCAGATGAACACTGAAGCTTTCTTT.

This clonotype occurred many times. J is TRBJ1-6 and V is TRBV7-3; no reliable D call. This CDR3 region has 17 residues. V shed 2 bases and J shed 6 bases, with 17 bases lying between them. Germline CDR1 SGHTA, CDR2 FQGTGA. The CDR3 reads CASSLGSLGSSNSPLHF. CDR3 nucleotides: TGTGCCAGCAGCTTAGGCTCGTTAGGCAGTTCTAATTCACCCCTCCACTTT.

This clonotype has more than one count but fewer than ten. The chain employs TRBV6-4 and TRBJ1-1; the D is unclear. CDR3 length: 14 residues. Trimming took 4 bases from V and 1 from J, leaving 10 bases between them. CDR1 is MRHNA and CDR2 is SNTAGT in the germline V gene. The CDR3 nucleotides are TGTGCCAGCAGTGTTACCGAGGGGAACACTGAAGCTTTCTTT. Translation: CASSVTEGNTEAFF.

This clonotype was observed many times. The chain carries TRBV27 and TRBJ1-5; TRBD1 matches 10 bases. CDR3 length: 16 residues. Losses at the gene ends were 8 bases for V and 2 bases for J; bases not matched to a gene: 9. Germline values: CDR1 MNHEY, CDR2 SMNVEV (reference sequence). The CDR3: CASAGTGEGGNQPQHF. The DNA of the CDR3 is TGTGCCAGCGCCGGGACAGGGGAGGGAGGCAATCAGCCCCAGCATTTT.

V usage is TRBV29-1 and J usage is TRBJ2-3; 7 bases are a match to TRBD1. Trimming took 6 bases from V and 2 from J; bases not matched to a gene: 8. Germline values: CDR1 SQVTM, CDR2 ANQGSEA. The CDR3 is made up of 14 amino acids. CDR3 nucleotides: TGCAGCGTCCTCGGGACAGCCAACACAGATACGCAGTATTTT. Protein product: CSVLGTANTDTQYF.

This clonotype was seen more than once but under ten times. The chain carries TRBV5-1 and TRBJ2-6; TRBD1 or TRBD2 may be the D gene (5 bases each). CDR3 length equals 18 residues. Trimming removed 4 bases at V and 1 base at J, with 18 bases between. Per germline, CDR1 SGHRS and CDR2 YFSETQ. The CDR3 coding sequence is TGCGCCAGCAGCCCTTCGGGGACGGGGTTATCTGGGGCCAACGTCCTGACTTTC. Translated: CASSPSGTGLSGANVLTF.

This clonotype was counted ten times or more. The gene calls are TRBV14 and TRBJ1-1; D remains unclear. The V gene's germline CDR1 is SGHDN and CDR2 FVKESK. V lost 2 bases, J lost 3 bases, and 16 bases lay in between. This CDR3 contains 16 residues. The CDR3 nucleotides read TGTGCCAGCAGCCAACTGATGCGGGCAGGATACACTGAAGCTTTCTTT. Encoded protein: CASSQLMRAGYTEAFF. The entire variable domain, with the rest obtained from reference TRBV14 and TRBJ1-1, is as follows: EAGVTQFPSHSVIEKGQTVTLRCDPISGHDNLYWYRRVMGKEIKFLLHFVKESKQDESGMPNNRFLAERTGGTYSTLKVQPAELEDSGVYFCASSQLMRAGYTEAFFGQGTRLTVV.

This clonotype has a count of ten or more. CDR3 protein: CASSAGQGVGSPLHF. CDR3 sequence (DNA): TGTGCCAGCAGCGCCGGACAGGGGGTTGGTTCACCCCTCCACTTT. V is TRBV7-6 and J is TRBJ1-6, with 10 nucleotides matching TRBD1. Trimming removed 5 bases from V and 9 bases from J; junction bases left unmatched: 7. The CDR3 is 15 residues long. The germline V gene encodes CDR1 SGHVS and CDR2 FNYEAQ.

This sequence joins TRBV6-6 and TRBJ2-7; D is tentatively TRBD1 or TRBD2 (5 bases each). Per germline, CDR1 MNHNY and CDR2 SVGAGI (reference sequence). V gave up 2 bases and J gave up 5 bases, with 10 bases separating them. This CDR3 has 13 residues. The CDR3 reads CASSYRDGHEQYF. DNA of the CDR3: TGTGCCAGCAGTTACCGGGACGGCCACGAGCAGTACTTC.

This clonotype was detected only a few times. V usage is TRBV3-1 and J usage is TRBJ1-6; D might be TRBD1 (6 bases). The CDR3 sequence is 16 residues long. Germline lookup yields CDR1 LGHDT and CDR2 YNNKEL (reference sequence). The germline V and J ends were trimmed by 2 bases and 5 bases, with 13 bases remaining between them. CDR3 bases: TGTGCCAGCAGCCAAACTCGGAGGGGGAATAATTCACCCCTCCACTTT. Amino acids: CASSQTRRGNNSPLHF.

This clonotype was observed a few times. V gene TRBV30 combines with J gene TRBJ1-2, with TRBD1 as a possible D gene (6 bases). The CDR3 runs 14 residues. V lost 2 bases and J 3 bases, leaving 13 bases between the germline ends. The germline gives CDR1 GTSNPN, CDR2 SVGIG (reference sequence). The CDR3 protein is CAWSPQGRHYGYTF. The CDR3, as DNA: TGTGCCTGGAGTCCTCAGGGGCGGCACTATGGCTACACCTTC. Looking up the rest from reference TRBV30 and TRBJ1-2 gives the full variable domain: SQTIHQWPATLVQPVGSPLSLECTVEGTSNPNLYWYRQAAGRGLQLLFYSVGIGQISSEVPQNLSASRPQDRQFILSSKKLLLSDSGFYLCAWSPQGRHYGYTFGSGTRLTVV.

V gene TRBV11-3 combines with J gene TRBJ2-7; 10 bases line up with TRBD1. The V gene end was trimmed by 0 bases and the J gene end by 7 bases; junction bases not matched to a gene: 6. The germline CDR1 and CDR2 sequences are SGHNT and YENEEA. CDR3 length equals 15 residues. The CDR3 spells CASSLDRDRGGEQYF. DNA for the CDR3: TGTGCCAGCAGCTTAGATCGGGACAGGGGCGGTGAGCAGTACTTC.

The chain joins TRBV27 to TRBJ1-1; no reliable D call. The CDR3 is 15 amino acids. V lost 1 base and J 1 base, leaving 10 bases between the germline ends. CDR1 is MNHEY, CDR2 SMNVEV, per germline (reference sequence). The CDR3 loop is CASSLYGIRNTEAFF. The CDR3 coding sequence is TGTGCCAGCAGTTTATATGGGATTAGGAACACTGAAGCTTTCTTT.

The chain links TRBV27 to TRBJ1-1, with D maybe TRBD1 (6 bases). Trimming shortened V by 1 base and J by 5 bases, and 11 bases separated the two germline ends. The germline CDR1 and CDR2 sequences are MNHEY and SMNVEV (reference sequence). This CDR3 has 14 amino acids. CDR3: CASSLFRGGTEAFF. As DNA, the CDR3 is TGTGCCAGCAGTTTATTTAGGGGGGGGACTGAAGCTTTCTTT.

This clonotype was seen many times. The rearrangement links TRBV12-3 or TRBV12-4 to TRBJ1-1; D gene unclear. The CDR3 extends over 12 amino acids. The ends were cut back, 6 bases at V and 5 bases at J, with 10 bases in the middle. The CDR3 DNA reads TGTGCCAGCAGGACAACCCTAACTGAAGCTTTCTTT. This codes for CASRTTLTEAFF.

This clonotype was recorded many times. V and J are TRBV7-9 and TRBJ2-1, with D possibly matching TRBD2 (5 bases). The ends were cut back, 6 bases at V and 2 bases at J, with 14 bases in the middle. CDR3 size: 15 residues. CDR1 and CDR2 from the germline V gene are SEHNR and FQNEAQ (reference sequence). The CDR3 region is CASSPSNGAYNEQFF. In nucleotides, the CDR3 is TGTGCCAGCAGTCCCTCGAACGGGGCCTACAATGAGCAGTTCTTC.

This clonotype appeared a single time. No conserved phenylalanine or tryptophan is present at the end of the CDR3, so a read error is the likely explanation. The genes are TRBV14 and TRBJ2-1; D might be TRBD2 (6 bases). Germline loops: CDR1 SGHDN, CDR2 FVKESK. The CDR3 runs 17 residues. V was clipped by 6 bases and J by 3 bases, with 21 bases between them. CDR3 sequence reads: CASRGGGPGLNYNEQFL. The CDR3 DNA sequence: TGTGCCAGCAGGGGGGGAGGTCCGGGACTCAACTACAATGAGCAGTTCTTA.

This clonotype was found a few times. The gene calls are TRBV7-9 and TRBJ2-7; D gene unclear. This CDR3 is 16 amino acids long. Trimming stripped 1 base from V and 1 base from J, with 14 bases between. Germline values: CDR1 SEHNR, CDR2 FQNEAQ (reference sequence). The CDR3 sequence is CASSLVGNPQSYEQYF. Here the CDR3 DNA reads TGTGCCAGCAGCTTAGTAGGGAATCCCCAATCCTACGAGCAGTACTTC.

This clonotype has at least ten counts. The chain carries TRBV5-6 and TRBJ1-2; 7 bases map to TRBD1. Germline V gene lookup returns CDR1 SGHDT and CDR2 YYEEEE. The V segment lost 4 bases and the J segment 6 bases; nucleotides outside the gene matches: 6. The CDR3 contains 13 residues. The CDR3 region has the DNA TGTGCCAGCAGCGCCGGGACAGAAGATGGCTACACCTTC. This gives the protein CASSAGTEDGYTF.

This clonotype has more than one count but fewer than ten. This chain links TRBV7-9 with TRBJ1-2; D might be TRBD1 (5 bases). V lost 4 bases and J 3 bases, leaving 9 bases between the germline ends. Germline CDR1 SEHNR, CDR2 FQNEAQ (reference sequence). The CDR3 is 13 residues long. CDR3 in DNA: TGTGCCAGCAGCTCCCAGGGTGACTATGGCTACACCTTC. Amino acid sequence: CASSSQGDYGYTF.

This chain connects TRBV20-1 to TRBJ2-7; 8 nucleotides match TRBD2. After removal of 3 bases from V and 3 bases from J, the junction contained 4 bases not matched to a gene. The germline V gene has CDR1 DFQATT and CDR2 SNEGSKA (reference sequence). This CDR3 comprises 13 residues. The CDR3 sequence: CSARTSDFYEQYF. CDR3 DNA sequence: TGCAGTGCTAGGACTAGCGACTTCTACGAGCAGTACTTC.

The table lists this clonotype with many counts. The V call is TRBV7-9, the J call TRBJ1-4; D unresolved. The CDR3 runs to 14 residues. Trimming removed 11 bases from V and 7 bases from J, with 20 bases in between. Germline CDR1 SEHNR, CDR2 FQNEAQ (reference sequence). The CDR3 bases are TGTGCCTCAGCGACCGGGCCCGAGGCTGAAAAACTGTTTTTT. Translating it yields CASATGPEAEKLFF. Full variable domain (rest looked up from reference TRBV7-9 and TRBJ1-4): DTGVSQNPRHKITKRGQNVTFRCDPISEHNRLYWYRQTLGQGPEFLTYFQNEAQLEKSRLLSDRFSAERPKGSFSTLEIQRTEQGDSAMYLCASATGPEAEKLFFGSGTQLSVL.

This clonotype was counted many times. Written as DNA, the CDR3 is TGTGCCAGCAGCTTAAGGGGAGGGCCCGGCACAGATACGCAGTATTTT. Its translation is CASSLRGGPGTDTQYF. This sequence joins TRBV7-7 and TRBJ2-3; 7 bases align to TRBD2. J was trimmed by 1 base and V by 2 bases; bases with no gene match: 6. This CDR3 spans 16 amino acids. CDR1 SSHAT and CDR2 FNYEAQ come from the germline V gene (reference sequence).

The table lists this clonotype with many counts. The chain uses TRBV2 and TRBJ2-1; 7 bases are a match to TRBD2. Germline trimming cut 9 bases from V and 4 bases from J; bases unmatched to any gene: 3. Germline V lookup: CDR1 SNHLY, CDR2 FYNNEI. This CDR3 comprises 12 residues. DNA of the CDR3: TGTGCCAGATCCGGGAGGTACAATGAGCAGTTCTTC. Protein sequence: CARSGRYNEQFF.